The 28 T cell receptor beta chains below were found in one sample sequenced in a study of shared clonotypes between healthy human individuals (dated by TCRdb to 2018 to 2021). Library generation was performed with the immunoSEQ multiplex PCR assay. Sourced from immuneACCESS, this table was stored by TCRdb with only in-frame sequences that have V and J called. A share of the clones is absent; for the studies checked, an unresolved V gene accounts for under half, and the remainder has no known explanation. The sample table records just over 2,000,000 clones; around 96% of these occur just once. Clones ranked in the top ten supply 0.85% to 1.2% of the sample. For the CD8 naive samples, CD45RO-negative cells were positively selected for CCR7, yielding a CD45RA+CCR7+ population from which TemRA cells were excluded. Sequenced material: naive CD8+ T cells sorted from blood. Interpreted using the paper, the cell subset or site label stands for: CD45RA+CCR7+. The receptors were sampled from a man between 18 and 29 years old in good health.

CDR3 protein: CASSFRSGYEQYF. The CDR3 coding sequence is TGTGCCAGCAGCTTCAGGAGCGGATACGAGCAGTACTTC. This chain joins TRBV5-6 and TRBJ2-7; D might be TRBD2 (5 bases). Germline V CDR1 and CDR2: SGHDT, YYEEEE. The CDR3 extends over 13 amino acids. Trimming took 2 bases from V and 4 from J, leaving 10 bases between them.

This chain links TRBV6-6 with TRBJ2-1, with D perhaps TRBD1 (6 bases). This CDR3 is 12 amino acids long. The V end lost 4 bases, the J end lost 12 bases, and 13 bases lay between the germline ends. Germline assignment: CDR1 MNHNY and CDR2 SVGAGI (reference sequence). The CDR3 DNA reads TGTGCCAGCAGTTCTGACAGGAAAGGGCAGTTCTTC. It translates to CASSSDRKGQFF.

This sequence joins TRBV5-1 and TRBJ2-2, with D perhaps matching TRBD2 (6 bases). Germline CDR1 is SGHRS and CDR2 is YFSETQ. V lost 4 bases and J lost 5, with 12 bases in between. The CDR3 is 14 residues long. The CDR3 reads CASSPGLQTGELFF. The CDR3 coding sequence is TGCGCCAGCAGCCCGGGACTCCAGACCGGGGAGCTGTTTTTT. The whole variable domain, filled in from reference TRBV5-1 and TRBJ2-2, reads KAGVTQTPRYLIKTRGQQVTLSCSPISGHRSVSWYQQTPGQGLQFLFEYFSETQRNKGNFPGRFSGRQFSNSRSEMNVSTLELGDSALYLCASSPGLQTGELFFGEGSRLTVL.

The DNA of the CDR3 is TGTGCCAGCAGCGAAACAGGGGCCTCCTCTGGAAACACCATATATTTT. It encodes CASSETGASSGNTIYF. This chain connects TRBV9 to TRBJ1-3, with 7 positions matching TRBD1. The CDR3 has 16 residues. The V gene's germline CDR1 is SGDLS and CDR2 YYNGEE. V lost 3 bases to trimming and J lost 0 bases; unmatched junction nucleotides: 6.

The chain employs TRBV5-1 and TRBJ1-1; tentative D call: TRBD1 (6 bases). V lost 3 bases and J lost 3, with 9 bases in between. This CDR3 comprises 13 residues. Germline values: CDR1 SGHRS, CDR2 YFSETQ. CDR3 nucleotides: TGCGCCAGCAGCTGGGCAGGGGACACTGAAGCTTTCTTT. It specifies CASSWAGDTEAFF.

Notes on this clone: At one of its ends the junction is not consistent with the germline gene, which may arise from a read error. The V and J genes are TRBV5-1 and TRBJ1-1; the D gene is possibly TRBD1 (5 bases). This CDR3 region has 12 residues. Germline lookup yields CDR1 SGHRS and CDR2 YFSETQ. DNA for the CDR3: TGCGCCAGCAGCCGACAGTCCACTGAAGTTTTCTTT. As protein: CASSRQSTEVFF.

CDR3 region: CASSLVGAAPGFGQYF. The DNA for the CDR3 is TGTGCCAGCAGCTTAGTAGGGGCAGCGCCGGGGTTCGGGCAGTACTTC. The V gene is TRBV7-9, the J gene TRBJ2-7; D assignment may be TRBD1 or TRBD2 (5 bases each). Germline V gene data show CDR1 as SEHNR and CDR2 as FQNEAQ (reference sequence). Trimming removed 1 base from V and 9 bases from J, with 22 bases in between. The CDR3 spans 16 residues.

The gene calls are TRBV19 and TRBJ1-2, with D hard to call. The CDR3 is 13 residues long. Trimming took 5 bases from V and 1 from J, leaving 8 bases between them. Germline CDR1 reads LNHDA; CDR2 reads SQIVND (reference sequence). For the CDR3, the DNA is TGTGCCAGTAGTCCACGAGATAACTATGGCTACACCTTC. Translation gives CASSPRDNYGYTF.

As for this clone: A much more abundant neighbour one base away suggests this may be a read error. V usage is TRBV7-2 and J usage is TRBJ1-1; D may be TRBD1 (6 bases). The CDR3 is 13 amino acids. V was shortened by 5 bases and J by 1 base, with 8 bases between the two germline ends. Germline V gene data show CDR1 as SGHTA and CDR2 as FQGNSA. DNA of the CDR3: TGTGCCAGCAGCCGGACAGAGAACACTGAAGCTTTCTTT. Its translation is CASSRTENTEAFF. Using reference TRBV7-2 and TRBJ1-1 for the parts outside the CDR3, the full variable domain is GAGVSQSPSNKVTEKGKDVELRCDPISGHTALYWYRQSLGQGLEFLIYFQGNSAPDKSGLPSDRFSAERTGGSVSTLTIQRTQQEDSAVYLCASSRTENTEAFFGQGTRLTVV.

V gene TRBV27 combines with J gene TRBJ2-6, with D unresolved. The CDR3 sequence is 15 residues long. Trimming took 7 bases from V and 0 from J, leaving 10 bases between them. Looked up from germline, CDR1 is MNHEY and CDR2 is SMNVEV (reference sequence). The DNA for the CDR3 is TGTGCCAGCACCTGGACGGGCTCTGGGGCCAACGTCCTGACTTTC. This codes for CASTWTGSGANVLTF.

The chain employs TRBV7-9 and TRBJ1-6, with 10 bases that match TRBD1. Unmatched junction bases numbered 3, after V lost 1 base and J lost 9 bases. CDR1 is SEHNR, CDR2 FQNEAQ, per germline (reference sequence). The CDR3 runs 15 residues. CDR3 region: CASSLETGGTSPLHF. The CDR3 nucleotides read TGTGCCAGCAGCTTAGAGACAGGGGGCACTTCACCCCTCCACTTT.

Comments on this clone: This specimen includes other DNA sequences encoding the same CDR3. This chain connects TRBV30 to TRBJ2-7; D is possibly TRBD1 (5 bases). Germline V gene lookup returns CDR1 GTSNPN and CDR2 SVGIG (reference sequence). V was trimmed by 2 bases and J by 1 base, leaving 12 bases between them. The CDR3 consists of 14 residues. The CDR3 sequence is CAWSRGAGSYEQYF. The DNA for the CDR3 is TGTGCCTGGAGTAGGGGCGCAGGGTCCTACGAGCAGTACTTC.

This clone was observed once. The chain uses TRBV15 and TRBJ2-7; weak D call: TRBD2 (5 bases). This CDR3 is 11 amino acids long. V was cut by 8 bases and J by 3 bases, with 8 bases left in between. Germline values: CDR1 LNHNV, CDR2 YYDKDF (reference sequence). The CDR3 is CATGSGYEQYF. As DNA, the CDR3 is TGTGCCACCGGGAGCGGCTACGAGCAGTACTTC.

The V call is TRBV4-1, the J call TRBJ2-1; D ambiguous. V was trimmed by 4 bases and J by 0 bases, leaving 13 bases between them. This CDR3 spans 16 amino acids. The germline V gene encodes CDR1 MGHRA and CDR2 YSYEKL. The CDR3 nucleotides are TGCGCCAGCAGCCTGACGCCCGTGAGCTCCTACAATGAGCAGTTCTTC. Its protein is CASSLTPVSSYNEQFF.

J is TRBJ2-2 and V is TRBV6-1; D is undetermined. V shed 8 bases and J shed 2 bases, with 15 bases lying between them. Germline loops: CDR1 MNHNS, CDR2 SASEGT. The length of the CDR3 is 15 residues. The CDR3, as DNA: TGTGCCAGCGTAACACAGAGCCTTAACACCGGGGAGCTGTTTTTT. Translation: CASVTQSLNTGELFF.

As for this clone: This CDR3 is also generated by other DNA sequences in the sample. The rearrangement links TRBV9 to TRBJ1-5; D gene unclear. V dropped 0 bases and J dropped 0 bases, with 7 bases sitting between them. This CDR3 is built from 15 residues. Germline V lookup: CDR1 SGDLS, CDR2 YYNGEE. CDR3 amino acids: CASSVGTNSNQPQHF. In DNA form, the CDR3 reads TGTGCCAGCAGCGTAGGCACGAATAGCAATCAGCCCCAGCATTTT.

The genes are TRBV11-2 and TRBJ1-4; D is uncertain. CDR1 SGHAT and CDR2 FQNNGV come from the germline V gene. Trimming took 0 bases from V and 3 from J, leaving 8 bases between them. The CDR3 length is 15 residues. The CDR3 DNA follows: TGTGCCAGCAGCTTAGAGTGGGTCCCTAATGAAAAACTGTTTTTT. This encodes CASSLEWVPNEKLFF.

This clone was counted a few times. The chain is built from TRBV7-6 and TRBJ2-1; TRBD2 aligns across 7 bases. Trimming took 5 bases from V and 8 from J; bases not matched to a gene: 12. The V gene's germline CDR1 is SGHVS and CDR2 FNYEAQ. The CDR3 has 15 residues. The CDR3 reads CASSPVGDYTDEQFF. The CDR3 region has the DNA TGTGCCAGCAGCCCAGTTGGGGACTATACCGATGAGCAGTTCTTC. The whole variable domain, filled in from reference TRBV7-6 and TRBJ2-1, reads GAGVSQSPRYKVTKRGQDVALRCDPISGHVSLYWYRQALGQGPEFLTYFNYEAQQDKSGLPNDRFSAERPEGSISTLTIQRTEQRDSAMYRCASSPVGDYTDEQFFGPGTRLTVL.

Of note for this clone: This sample also contains other DNA sequences that code for the same CDR3. The chain couples TRBV6-5 to TRBJ1-1, with D possibly TRBD1 on 6 matching bases. The CDR3 totals 14 residues. The V end was cut by 5 bases, the J end by 0 bases, with 10 bases between. In germline, CDR1 is MNHEY, CDR2 SVGAGI. The CDR3 DNA sequence: TGTGCCAGCAGTCCTGGGGGCATGAACACTGAAGCTTTCTTT. This encodes CASSPGGMNTEAFF.

Of note for this clone: A read error is possible here, since a much larger clone lies one base away. This sample includes further DNA sequences coding for the same CDR3. The chain links TRBV9 to TRBJ1-1; D uncertain. Trimming took 0 bases from V and 4 from J, leaving 7 bases between them. Germline-derived CDR1 and CDR2 are SGDLS and YYNGEE. This CDR3 has 13 amino acids. The CDR3 region has the DNA TGTGCCAGCAGCGTAGGTGGGAGCACTGAAGCTTTCTTT. This gives the protein CASSVGGSTEAFF.

The chain employs TRBV11-3 and TRBJ2-2, with D hard to call. Germline V gene data show CDR1 as SGHNT and CDR2 as YENEEA. Trimming pared 5 bases from V and 1 base from J, leaving 14 bases between. The CDR3 runs 16 residues. CDR3 nucleotides: TGTGCCAGCAGCCCCTCCCCCCAGGTGAACACCGGGGAGCTGTTTTTT. This codes for CASSPSPQVNTGELFF. The variable domain in full, completed from reference TRBV11-3 and TRBJ2-2, reads EAGVVQSPRYKIIEKKQPVAFWCNPISGHNTLYWYLQNLGQGPELLIRYENEEAVDDSQLPKDRFSAERLKGVDSTLKIQPAELGDSAVYLCASSPSPQVNTGELFFGEGSRLTVL.

This sequence joins TRBV11-2 and TRBJ2-1; weak D call: TRBD2 (5 bases). Germline CDR1 reads SGHAT; CDR2 reads FQNNGV. Between the trimmed V and J ends, which lost 5 bases and 1 base, there was a span of 21 bases. This CDR3 has 18 amino acids. Written as DNA, the CDR3 is TGTGCCAGCAGCCAAGCCTTGTTCGGCGGGCGGTCCTACAATGAGCAGTTCTTC. Translated: CASSQALFGGRSYNEQFF.

The chain uses TRBV6-5 and TRBJ1-4; D call uncertain. Trimming left V 0 bases short and J 6 bases short, with 14 bases between. This CDR3 region has 16 residues. Germline V CDR1 and CDR2: MNHEY, SVGAGI. The CDR3 reads CASSYSKDLLDEKLFF. The CDR3 DNA follows: TGTGCCAGCAGTTACTCAAAGGACCTCTTGGATGAAAAACTGTTTTTT.

Concerning this clone itself: Other DNA sequences in this specimen translate into the identical CDR3. The rearrangement uses TRBV30 and TRBJ2-7; D uncertain. The CDR3 has 12 residues. V was trimmed by 5 bases and J by 0 bases, leaving 8 bases between them. Germline V gene sequence: CDR1 GTSNPN, CDR2 SVGIG (reference sequence). The CDR3 spells CAWSLSSYEQYF. CDR3 bases: TGTGCCTGGTCCTTAAGCTCCTACGAGCAGTACTTC.

The CDR3, as DNA: TGCGCCAGCAGTATTGGACAGGGTGCTAATGAAAAACTGTTTTTT. Translated, it gives CASSIGQGANEKLFF. The chain recombines TRBV4-1 with TRBJ1-4; TRBD1 matches 8 bases. J gave up 3 bases and V 6 bases, and 6 bases lay outside the gene matches. The CDR3 covers 15 residues. Germline values: CDR1 MGHRA, CDR2 YSYEKL.

V gene TRBV27 combines with J gene TRBJ2-7; TRBD1 matches at 8 bases. The CDR3 length is 14 residues. Per the germline V gene, CDR1 is MNHEY and CDR2 is SMNVEV (reference sequence). The junction had 6 bases not matched to a gene; V was cut back by 3 bases and J by 5 bases. The CDR3 is CASSFFAGGNEQYF. The CDR3 DNA is TGTGCCAGCAGTTTCTTTGCAGGGGGCAACGAGCAGTACTTC.

This rearrangement joins TRBV11-2 to TRBJ1-2; D unclear. CDR1 SGHAT and CDR2 FQNNGV come from the germline V gene. The CDR3 runs 12 residues. V lost 4 bases to trimming and J lost 3 bases, with 6 bases between them. CDR3 sequence reads: CASSSTYYGYTF. CDR3 bases: TGTGCCAGCAGCTCTACATACTATGGCTACACCTTC.

The gene calls are TRBV29-1 and TRBJ2-3, with a tentative D call TRBD2 (6 bases). V was cut by 7 bases and J by 0 bases, with 11 bases left in between. Germline V gives CDR1 SQVTM, CDR2 ANQGSEA. CDR3 length equals 13 residues. CDR3 in amino acids: CSAERVSTDTQYF. CDR3 DNA: TGCAGCGCGGAGCGGGTTAGCACAGATACGCAGTATTTT.